These 17 T cell receptor beta chains came from one sample sequenced in a study of cytomegalovirus exposure and HLA in healthy donors. This table comes from immunoSEQ multiplex PCR, and its TCRdb copy is limited to in-frame clones, with some not included. The sample contains 130,000 to 150,000 clones, about 86% of which appear only once. The specimen sequenced was PBMCs. The receptors shown here come from a young woman in good health and CMV-seropositive.

The rearrangement joins TRBV18 to TRBJ2-2, with no clear D. Trimming pared 2 bases from V and 4 bases from J, leaving 8 bases between. The germline gives CDR1 KGHSH, CDR2 LQKENI. The CDR3 runs to 14 residues. The CDR3 DNA is TGTGCCAGCTCACCAACGGTCCTCACCGGGGAGCTGTTTTTT. It codes for CASSPTVLTGELFF.

J is TRBJ2-1 and V is TRBV11-2, with 7 bases matching TRBD1. Germline V gene lookup returns CDR1 SGHAT and CDR2 FQNNGV. The CDR3 spans 17 residues. With V trimmed by 2 bases and J by 6 bases, 13 bases remained unmatched. For the CDR3, the DNA is TGTGCCAGCAGCTTACTGCCGACAGGGTCTGGAGCCAATGAGCAGTTCTTC. Residues: CASSLLPTGSGANEQFF. Variable domain in full (rest from reference TRBV11-2 and TRBJ2-1): EAGVAQSPRYKIIEKRQSVAFWCNPISGHATLYWYQQILGQGPKLLIQFQNNGVVDDSQLPKDRFSAERLKGVDSTLKIQPAKLEDSAVYLCASSLLPTGSGANEQFFGPGTRLTVL.

The V and J genes are TRBV5-1 and TRBJ2-5; D may be TRBD1 (6 bases). The V gene's germline CDR1 is SGHRS and CDR2 YFSETQ. Trimming took off 4 bases at V and 5 bases at J, with 18 bases between the two ends. This CDR3 is 15 amino acids long. The CDR3 bases are TGCGCCAGCAGCAGCAACACAGGGTCGGGGGAGACCCAGTACTTC. Translating gives CASSSNTGSGETQYF.

In its sample, this clone was seen once. The DNA for the CDR3 is TGTGCCAGCAGATTCCGACACTCGACAGGGGCTAGCACAGATACGCAGTATTTT. Translation gives CASRFRHSTGASTDTQYF. The chain uses TRBV7-9 and TRBJ2-3; 8 bases map to TRBD1. The CDR3 covers 18 residues. V was clipped by 6 bases and J by 0 bases; unmatched bases: 14. The germline gives CDR1 SEHNR, CDR2 FQNEAQ (reference sequence).

This chain links TRBV27 with TRBJ1-2, with 9 bases matching TRBD1. Germline CDR1 MNHEY, CDR2 SMNVEV (reference sequence). Germline trimming cut 4 bases from V and 8 bases from J; bases unmatched to any gene: 8. This CDR3 spans 14 amino acids. CDR3 sequence: CASSSSGQGVGYTF. CDR3 nucleotides: TGTGCCAGCAGTTCGTCGGGACAGGGCGTAGGCTACACCTTC.

V is TRBV27 and J is TRBJ1-4; D is unresolved. The length of the CDR3 is 13 residues. Germline V gives CDR1 MNHEY, CDR2 SMNVEV (reference sequence). Between the trimmed V and J ends, which lost 0 bases and 6 bases, there was a span of 5 bases. DNA of the CDR3: TGTGCCAGCAGTTTATCGGCCCATGAAAAACTGTTTTTT. Protein sequence: CASSLSAHEKLFF. The full variable domain, with the rest looked up from reference TRBV27 and TRBJ1-4, is EAQVTQNPRYLITVTGKKLTVTCSQNMNHEYMSWYRQDPGLGLRQIYYSMNVEVTDKGDVPEGYKVSRKEKRNFPLILESPSPNQTSLYFCASSLSAHEKLFFGSGTQLSVL.

The chain employs TRBV6-1 and TRBJ2-7; D perhaps matches TRBD1 (7 bases). V lost 4 bases, J lost 2 bases, and 21 bases lay in between. This CDR3 has 17 residues. Germline CDR1 MNHNS, CDR2 SASEGT. CDR3 protein: CASSGSRGAARPYEQYF. DNA for the CDR3: TGTGCCAGCAGTGGTTCCAGGGGGGCCGCTCGCCCCTACGAGCAGTACTTC.

The chain combines TRBV5-6 with TRBJ2-2; maybe TRBD1 (6 bases). Trimming removed 6 bases at V and 0 bases at J, with 21 bases between. Germline V gives CDR1 SGHDT, CDR2 YYEEEE. CDR3 length: 18 amino acids. In DNA, the CDR3 is TGTGCCAGCACCGTCCCAGGTTGGACAGAAGCGAACACCGGGGAGCTGTTTTTT. Translating it yields CASTVPGWTEANTGELFF.

This sequence joins TRBV4-1 and TRBJ1-3; perhaps TRBD1 as D (6 bases). V was cut by 4 bases and J by 8 bases, with 15 bases left in between. CDR3 length: 14 residues. The germline V gene encodes CDR1 MGHRA and CDR2 YSYEKL. The CDR3 nucleotides are TGCGCCAGCAGCCCTCTAGGGGGTGGTGACACCATATATTTT. Encoded protein: CASSPLGGGDTIYF.

The rearrangement joins TRBV28 to TRBJ2-5; 9 bases are shared with TRBD1. The CDR3 runs to 15 residues. CDR1 is MDHEN and CDR2 is SYDVKM in the germline V gene. V lost 6 bases, J lost 3 bases, and 8 bases stayed unmatched. In DNA, the CDR3 is TGTGCCAGCAGAACAGGGGGCGCAGGGAAAGAGACCCAGTACTTC. It codes for CASRTGGAGKETQYF.

This clone appeared a few times. The genes are TRBV18 and TRBJ1-2, with D possibly being TRBD1 (6 bases). Trimming stripped 3 bases from V and 4 bases from J, with 15 bases between. CDR3 length: 15 residues. Germline V gene sequence: CDR1 KGHSH, CDR2 LQKENI. CDR3 nucleotide sequence: TGTGCCAGCTCACCGACAGGTCCTTCACCCTATGGCTACACCTTC. It specifies CASSPTGPSPYGYTF.

The V call is TRBV10-3, the J call TRBJ1-1; the match to TRBD1 covers 9 bases. This CDR3 spans 14 amino acids. V shed 5 bases, J shed 1 base, and the junction held 2 bases outside the gene matches. Germline lookup yields CDR1 ENHRY and CDR2 SYGVKD. CDR3 nucleotides: TGTGCCATCAGTCGGGACAGGGAGAACACTGAAGCTTTCTTT. Translated, it gives CAISRDRENTEAFF.

This clone came up once. The chain carries TRBV2 and TRBJ1-1; D remains ambiguous. V lost 6 bases, J lost 2 bases, and 13 bases lay in between. The CDR3 sequence is 14 residues long. The germline gives CDR1 SNHLY, CDR2 FYNNEI. As DNA, the CDR3 is TGTGCCAGCAGGAACACAGAAGATAACACTGAAGCTTTCTTT. As protein: CASRNTEDNTEAFF.

The V gene is TRBV9, the J gene TRBJ2-5; 7 bases match TRBD1. V shed 4 bases, J shed 1 base, and the junction held 7 bases outside the gene matches. CDR1 is SGDLS and CDR2 is YYNGEE in the germline V gene. This CDR3 is 15 amino acids long. CDR3 sequence: CASSQGGRGQETQYF. CDR3 in DNA: TGTGCCAGCAGCCAAGGGGGCAGGGGCCAAGAGACCCAGTACTTC. The full variable domain, its missing parts supplied by reference TRBV9 and TRBJ2-5, is DSGVTQTPKHLITATGQRVTLRCSPRSGDLSVYWYQQSLDQGLQFLIQYYNGEERAKGNILERFSAQQFPDLHSELNLSSLELGDSALYFCASSQGGRGQETQYFGPGTRLLVL.

The V gene is TRBV11-1, the J gene TRBJ2-3; D might be TRBD2 (5 bases). Per germline, CDR1 SGHAT and CDR2 FQDESV (reference sequence). This CDR3 spans 18 amino acids. Trimming removed 4 bases from V and 0 bases from J, with 20 bases in between. The chain's CDR3 is CASSSIPVSRTSTDTQYF. Written as DNA, the CDR3 is TGTGCCAGCAGCTCAATCCCTGTTAGCAGGACTAGCACAGATACGCAGTATTTT.

The V call is TRBV5-1, the J call TRBJ2-1, with 7 bases fitting TRBD2. The germline V gene has CDR1 SGHRS and CDR2 YFSETQ. The CDR3 is 16 residues long. J lost 3 bases, V lost 0 bases, and 6 bases had no gene match. The CDR3 loop is CASSLDPLADYNEQFF. DNA of the CDR3: TGCGCCAGCAGCTTGGACCCCCTAGCGGACTACAATGAGCAGTTCTTC.

This chain uses TRBV19 with TRBJ1-4; D is unresolved. Germline-derived CDR1 and CDR2 are LNHDA and SQIVND (reference sequence). Deletions cut 9 bases from V and 6 bases from J, with 14 bases between. This CDR3 contains 13 residues. The DNA for the CDR3 is TGTGCCAGCCAGGTGGATTTATATGAAAAACTGTTTTTT. It is translated as CASQVDLYEKLFF.